A selection of T cell receptor beta chains follows, all from one sample in a study of T-cell memory formation after mild COVID-19. TCRdb independently ran MiXCR on the 5' RACE reads; one entry per CDR3 protein. This table holds around 430,000 distinct CDR3 sequences, 16% found once. Sequenced sample: PBMCs or a T cell subset sorted from them (not recorded which). The receptors were sampled from a man between 18 and 29 years old who had mild COVID-19 (a few samples of this study predate the infection). Cell type and time point are not known. Each CDR3 is given without its conserved first and last residue. D genes are given only for firm matches. Size values are once, few and many counts, or a class for expanded clones, and some rows have none.

length,V,D,size,J,CDR3
14,TRBV12-3/TRBV12-4,TRBD2,few,TRBJ2-1,ASTTARLAGDNEQF
12,TRBV30,TRBD2,few,TRBJ2-3,AWTPGLAGDTQY
12,TRBV6-5,TRBD2,NA,TRBJ2-1,ASSYLGLAVEQF
12,TRBV4-2,NA,NA,TRBJ1-2,ASSQDGGAYGYT
12,TRBV5-1,NA,NA,TRBJ2-3,ASSLHRPTDTQY
11,TRBV4-3,NA,NA,TRBJ1-1,ASSQDGAARAF
13,TRBV7-3,NA,NA,TRBJ2-3,ASSPVGGPGDTQY
10,TRBV12-3/TRBV12-4,NA,NA,TRBJ1-2,ASSLGQGGYT
12,TRBV23-1,NA,NA,TRBJ2-1,ASSQWIGYNEQF
14,TRBV4-3,NA,NA,TRBJ2-5,ASSQDIQTEQETQY
15,TRBV6-6,TRBD2,NA,TRBJ2-1,ASRQTTMRSGGNEQF
18,TRBV7-2,NA,few,TRBJ2-6,ASSFRGYEGIYSGANVLT
15,TRBV7-2,TRBD2,NA,TRBJ2-1,ASSLSGGAFSYNEQF
13,TRBV7-9,NA,NA,TRBJ1-5,ASSLDTGFGQPQH
12,TRBV15,TRBD1,NA,TRBJ2-2,ATSRFQGAGELF
15,TRBV18,TRBD2,few,TRBJ2-5,ASSPPSLAGRGKTQY
12,TRBV5-4,TRBD1,few,TRBJ1-2,ASSFWDRDNGYT
13,TRBV7-6,NA,NA,TRBJ2-5,ASSLGGTFQETQY
12,TRBV5-1,TRBD1,NA,TRBJ1-2,ASSSAQGGYGYT
14,TRBV28,TRBD2,few,TRBJ2-3,ASSDPSGGSTDTQY
12,TRBV11-3,NA,NA,TRBJ2-2,ASSYRLTTGELF
12,TRBV4-3,NA,NA,TRBJ1-1,ASSQAKADTEAF
10,TRBV20-1,NA,few,TRBJ1-1,SARRGSTEAF
12,TRBV4-1,NA,NA,TRBJ2-2,ASSQPGVTGELF
13,TRBV18,TRBD2,few,TRBJ2-1,ASSPRRGGPNEQF
12,TRBV2,NA,many,TRBJ1-6,ASRRGFGNSPLH
12,TRBV5-6,TRBD1,NA,TRBJ1-4,ASSLTGEGEKLF
8,TRBV19,NA,NA,TRBJ1-1,ASGAVEAF
12,TRBV12-3/TRBV12-4,NA,few,TRBJ2-2,ASRNSGNTGELF
13,TRBV5-1,NA,NA,TRBJ2-2,ASRDLAKNTGELF
15,TRBV5-6,TRBD1,few,TRBJ2-7,ASSGFSGTGGIYEQY
12,TRBV3-1,NA,few,TRBJ1-4,ASSPGGRHEKLF
13,TRBV20-1,NA,NA,TRBJ1-1,SARAWPGANTEAF
14,TRBV5-5,TRBD1,few,TRBJ1-6,ASSSQGDRANSPLH
11,TRBV20-1,NA,few,TRBJ1-2,SARRPDIFGYT
14,TRBV7-2,NA,many,TRBJ2-3,ASSLGDRLSTDTQY
11,TRBV2,NA,many,TRBJ1-3,ASSEGSGNTIY
13,TRBV18,TRBD1,NA,TRBJ2-1,ASSPLGQGRSEQF
9,TRBV21-1,NA,few,TRBJ2-1,ASVGASEQF
10,TRBV4-2,NA,NA,TRBJ1-1,ASTDWGAEAF
14,TRBV6-4,NA,few,TRBJ2-1,ASSDSGGASYNEQF
12,TRBV12-3/TRBV12-4,NA,few,TRBJ2-5,ASSLGLTVSAQY
10,TRBV20-1,NA,NA,TRBJ2-3,SAKSRGDTQY
9,TRBV10-3,NA,NA,TRBJ2-1,APRGRPRQF
12,TRBV7-3,NA,NA,TRBJ2-5,ASSLSGVEETQY
10,TRBV6-2/TRBV6-3,NA,few,TRBJ1-1,ASSFSIVEAF
9,TRBV6-6,TRBD1,few,TRBJ1-2,ASDRGYGYT
13,TRBV4-3,NA,few,TRBJ1-5,ASSPRAGTNQPQH
12,TRBV29-1,NA,NA,TRBJ1-2,SVFPSKANYGYT
11,TRBV7-9,NA,NA,TRBJ2-4,ASSLGGRDIQY
15,TRBV13,NA,NA,TRBJ1-2,ASSSYAASEVNYGYT
14,TRBV6-2/TRBV6-3,TRBD2,few,TRBJ2-3,ASSQGLAGGTDTQY
12,TRBV5-1,NA,few,TRBJ2-5,ASTNGEAGETQY
12,TRBV27,TRBD1,NA,TRBJ2-5,ASSLLGQAETQY
12,TRBV20-1,TRBD2,few,TRBJ2-7,SARDQRGSYEQY
11,TRBV7-2,TRBD1,few,TRBJ1-1,ASRGQLNTEAF
12,TRBV13,TRBD1,NA,TRBJ2-5,ARSVKGAEETQY